The T cell receptor (beta chain) described here comes from a study of CD4 T cells in relation to SARS-CoV-2 and coronaviruses. The CDR3 is 14 residues long. From germline, CDR1 is SEHNR and CDR2 FQNEAQ (reference sequence). The V gene lost 5 bases and the J gene lost 5 bases, with 15 bases spanning the gap. Unexposed donor CD4+ T cells date from 2011-2018, before the COVID-19 pandemic. This clone has a single count. Uncultured naive and memory CD4+ T cells supplied DNA for deep TCR-beta sequencing. TCRdb's copy holds only in-frame clones and misses some; the assay was immunoSEQ multiplex PCR. Altogether 60,000 to 85,000 clones are present, approximately 95% being singletons, with the ten largest covering under 0.3%.

The V gene is TRBV7-9, the J gene TRBJ1-1; TRBD1 is a possible D gene (6 bases). The sequence was collected from a human donor in good health. The sequenced sample consisted of naive CD4+ T cells from PBMCs. Subset defined: naive CD4+ T cells isolated by negative enrichment. The CDR3 bases are TGTGCCAGCAGCCTAGGGGGGGCAGGAACTGAAGCTTTCTTT. Its translation is CASSLGGAGTEAFF.